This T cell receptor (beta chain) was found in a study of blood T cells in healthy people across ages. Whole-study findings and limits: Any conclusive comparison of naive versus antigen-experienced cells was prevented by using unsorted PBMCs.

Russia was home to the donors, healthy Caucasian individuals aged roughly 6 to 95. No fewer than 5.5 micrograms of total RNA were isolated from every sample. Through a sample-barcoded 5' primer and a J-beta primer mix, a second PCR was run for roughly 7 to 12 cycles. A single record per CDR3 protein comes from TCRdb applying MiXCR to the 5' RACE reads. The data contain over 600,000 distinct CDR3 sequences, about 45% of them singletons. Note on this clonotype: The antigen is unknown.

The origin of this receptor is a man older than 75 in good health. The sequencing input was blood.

The CDR3, as DNA: TGTGCCAGCGAAGGGACTAGCGGGAACACCGGGGAGCTGTTTTTT. Translation gives CASEGTSGNTGELFF. The chain uses TRBV2 and TRBJ2-2, with 11 bases matching TRBD2. This CDR3 contains 15 residues. Germline V gives CDR1 SNHLY, CDR2 FYNNEI. V shed 8 bases, J shed 1 base, and the junction held 3 bases outside the gene matches.